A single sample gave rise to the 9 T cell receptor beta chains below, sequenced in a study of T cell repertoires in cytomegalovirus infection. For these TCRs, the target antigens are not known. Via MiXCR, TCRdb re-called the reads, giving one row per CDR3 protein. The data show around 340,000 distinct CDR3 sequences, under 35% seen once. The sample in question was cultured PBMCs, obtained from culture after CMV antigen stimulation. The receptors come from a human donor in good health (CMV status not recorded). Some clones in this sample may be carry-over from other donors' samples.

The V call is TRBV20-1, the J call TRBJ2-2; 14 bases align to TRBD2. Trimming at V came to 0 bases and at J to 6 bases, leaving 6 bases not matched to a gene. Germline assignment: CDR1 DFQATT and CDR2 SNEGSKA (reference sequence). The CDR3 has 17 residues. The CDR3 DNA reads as TGCAGTGCTAGAGATCGACTAGCGGGAGGGCCCGCCGGGGAGCTGTTTTTT. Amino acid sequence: CSARDRLAGGPAGELFF.

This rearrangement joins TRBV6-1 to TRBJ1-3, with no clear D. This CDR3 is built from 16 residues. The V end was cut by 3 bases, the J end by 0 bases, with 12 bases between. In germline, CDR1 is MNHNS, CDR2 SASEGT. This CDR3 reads CASSDAAARSGNTIYF. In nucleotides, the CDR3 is TGTGCCAGCAGTGATGCCGCAGCCCGCTCTGGAAACACCATATATTTT.

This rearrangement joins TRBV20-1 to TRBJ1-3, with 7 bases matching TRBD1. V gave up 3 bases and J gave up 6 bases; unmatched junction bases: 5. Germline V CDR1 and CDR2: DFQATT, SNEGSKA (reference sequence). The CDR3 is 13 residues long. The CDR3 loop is CSARRQGENTIYF. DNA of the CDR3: TGCAGTGCTAGGAGACAGGGTGAAAACACCATATATTTT.

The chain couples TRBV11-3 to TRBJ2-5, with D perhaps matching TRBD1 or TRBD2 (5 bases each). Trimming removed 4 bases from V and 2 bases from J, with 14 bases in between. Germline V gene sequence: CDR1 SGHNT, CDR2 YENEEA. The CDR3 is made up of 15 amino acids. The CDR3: CASSSGTITQETQYF. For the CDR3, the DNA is TGTGCCAGCAGCTCCGGGACGATAACGCAAGAGACCCAGTACTTC.

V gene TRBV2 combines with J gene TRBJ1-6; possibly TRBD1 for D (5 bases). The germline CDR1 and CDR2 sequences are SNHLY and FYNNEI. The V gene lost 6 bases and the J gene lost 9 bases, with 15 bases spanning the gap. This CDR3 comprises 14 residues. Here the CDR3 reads CASSNGGVSSPLHF. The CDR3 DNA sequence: TGTGCCAGCAGCAACGGGGGGGTGAGTTCACCCCTCCACTTT. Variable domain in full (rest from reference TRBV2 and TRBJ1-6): EPEVTQTPSHQVTQMGQEVILRCVPISNHLYFYWYRQILGQKVEFLVSFYNNEISEKSEIFDDQFSVERPDGSNFTLKIRSTKLEDSAMYFCASSNGGVSSPLHFGNGTRLTVT.

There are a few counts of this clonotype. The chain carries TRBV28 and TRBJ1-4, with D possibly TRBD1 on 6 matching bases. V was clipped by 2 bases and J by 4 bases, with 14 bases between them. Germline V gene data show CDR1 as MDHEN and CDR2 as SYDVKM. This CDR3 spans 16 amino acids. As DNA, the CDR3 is TGTGCCAGCAGTTTAACCCCAAGGACAGTTAATGAAAAACTGTTTTTT. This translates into CASSLTPRTVNEKLFF. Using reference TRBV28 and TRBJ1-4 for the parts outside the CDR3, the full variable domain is DVKVTQSSRYLVKRTGEKVFLECVQDMDHENMFWYRQDPGLGLRLIYFSYDVKMKEKGDIPEGYSVSREKKERFSLILESASTNQTSMYLCASSLTPRTVNEKLFFGSGTQLSVL.

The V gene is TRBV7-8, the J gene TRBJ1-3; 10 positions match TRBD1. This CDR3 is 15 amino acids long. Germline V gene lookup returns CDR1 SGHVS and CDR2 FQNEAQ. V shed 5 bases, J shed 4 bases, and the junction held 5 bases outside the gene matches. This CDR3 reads CASSTGQGGGNTIYF. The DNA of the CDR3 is TGTGCCAGCAGCACCGGACAGGGGGGGGGAAACACCATATATTTT. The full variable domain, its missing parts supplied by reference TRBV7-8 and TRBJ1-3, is GAGVSQSPRYKVAKRGQDVALRCDPISGHVSLFWYQQALGQGPEFLTYFQNEAQLDKSGLPSDRFFAERPEGSVSTLKIQRTQQEDSAVYLCASSTGQGGGNTIYFGEGSWLTVV.

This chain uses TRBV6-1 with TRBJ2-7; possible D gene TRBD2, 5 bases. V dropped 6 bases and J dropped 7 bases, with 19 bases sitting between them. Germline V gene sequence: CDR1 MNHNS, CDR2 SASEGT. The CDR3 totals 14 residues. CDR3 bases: TGTGCCAGCAGCGGACTCATTACTACGGGAGAGCAGTACTTC. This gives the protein CASSGLITTGEQYF.

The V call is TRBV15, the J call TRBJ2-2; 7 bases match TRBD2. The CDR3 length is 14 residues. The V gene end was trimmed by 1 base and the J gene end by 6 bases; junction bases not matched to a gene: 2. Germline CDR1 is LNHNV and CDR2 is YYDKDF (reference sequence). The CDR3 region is CATSRGTSAGELFF. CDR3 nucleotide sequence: TGTGCCACCAGCAGAGGGACTAGTGCCGGGGAGCTGTTTTTT.